Shown below are 13 T cell receptor beta chains from a single sample sequenced in a study of early T cells in non-severe SARS-CoV-2 infection. One entry per CDR3 protein, called by TCRdb with MiXCR from the 5' RACE reads. In the table there are tens of thousands of distinct CDR3 sequences, under 15% of which are singletons. Sequenced sample: whole blood. Receptor source: an adult who was a healthcare worker with PCR-confirmed SARS-CoV-2 infection or an uninfected control (not recorded which).

This clonotype was found many times. The rearrangement links TRBV7-9 to TRBJ2-1, with TRBD2 identical over 8 bases. The J segment lost 7 bases and the V segment lost 5 bases, leaving 13 bases of the junction unmatched. CDR1 and CDR2 (germline): SEHNR, FQNEAQ (reference sequence). The CDR3 has 16 amino acids. In DNA form, the CDR3 reads TGTGCCAGCAGCCCTCATGCGGGGGGCCTTAAGAATGAGCAGTTCTTC. Translation gives CASSPHAGGLKNEQFF.

This rearrangement joins TRBV29-1 to TRBJ2-5; 9 bases map to TRBD2. Germline lookup yields CDR1 SQVTM and CDR2 ANQGSEA. This CDR3 contains 16 residues. V lost 3 bases to trimming and J lost 5 bases; unmatched junction nucleotides: 13. CDR3 sequence reads: CSVDAAGGGAFETQYF. The DNA of the CDR3 is TGCAGCGTTGATGCAGCTGGCGGGGGGGCCTTTGAGACCCAGTACTTC.

In its sample, this clonotype was seen a few times. The gene calls are TRBV18 and TRBJ2-5; D might be TRBD1 or TRBD2, each matching 5 bases. Germline CDR1 reads KGHSH; CDR2 reads LQKENI. V was trimmed by 2 bases and J by 4 bases, leaving 11 bases between them. This CDR3 is 14 amino acids long. The DNA for the CDR3 is TGTGCCAGCTCACCAGGGACCCCCTTAGAGACCCAGTACTTC. The encoded protein is CASSPGTPLETQYF.

In its sample, this clonotype was seen a few times. The rearrangement joins TRBV2 to TRBJ1-2, with 7 bases fitting TRBD1. CDR1 is SNHLY, CDR2 FYNNEI, per germline. The CDR3 has 16 residues. With V trimmed by 11 bases and J by 0 bases, 15 bases remained unmatched. The DNA for the CDR3 is TGTGCCGCATTAAAACCCGGGACAGCGACTAACTATGGCTACACCTTC. Translating gives CAALKPGTATNYGYTF. The entire variable domain, with the rest obtained from reference TRBV2 and TRBJ1-2, is as follows: EPEVTQTPSHQVTQMGQEVILRCVPISNHLYFYWYRQILGQKVEFLVSFYNNEISEKSEIFDDQFSVERPDGSNFTLKIRSTKLEDSAMYFCAALKPGTATNYGYTFGSGTRLTVV.

The gene calls are TRBV29-1 and TRBJ2-5; 7 bases line up with TRBD1. Germline V lookup: CDR1 SQVTM, CDR2 ANQGSEA. Trimming cost V 5 bases and J 0 bases; bases outside gene matches: 6. There are 14 residues in the CDR3. The CDR3 DNA sequence: TGCAGCGTTTTAGGGGGCCCGTACCAAGAGACCCAGTACTTC. Its translation is CSVLGGPYQETQYF.

This clonotype was seen at least ten times. The chain uses TRBV7-2 and TRBJ2-1, with TRBD1 as a possible D gene (5 bases). The germline gives CDR1 SGHTA, CDR2 FQGNSA. CDR3 length equals 12 residues. Trimming removed 8 bases at V and 4 bases at J, with 9 bases between. This CDR3 is CASGQGYNEQFF. The CDR3 DNA sequence: TGTGCCAGCGGGCAGGGTTACAATGAGCAGTTCTTC.

This clonotype was counted at least ten times. The chain carries TRBV12-3 or TRBV12-4 and TRBJ1-6; D possibly corresponds to TRBD1 (6 bases). The CDR3 has 14 amino acids. Trimming pared 3 bases from V and 8 bases from J, leaving 11 bases between. The CDR3 sequence: CASSFQGPDSPLHF. The CDR3 DNA reads TGTGCCAGCAGTTTTCAGGGGCCGGATTCACCCCTCCACTTT.

This clonotype appeared many times. The chain links TRBV20-1 to TRBJ2-5; TRBD2 agrees at 8 bases. Unmatched junction bases numbered 4, after V lost 2 bases and J lost 5 bases. Germline assignment: CDR1 DFQATT and CDR2 SNEGSKA (reference sequence). CDR3 length: 13 residues. The CDR3: CSARFAGGETQYF. The CDR3, as DNA: TGCAGTGCTAGATTTGCGGGGGGTGAGACCCAGTACTTC.

On this clonotype itself: A much larger clone differs from this one at a single base, so this may be a read error. The chain has TRBV5-1 and TRBJ1-1, with unresolved D. Germline CDR1 SGHRS, CDR2 YFSETQ. V was clipped by 0 bases and J by 0 bases, with 6 bases between them. The CDR3 length is 14 residues. In nucleotides, the CDR3 is TGCGCCAGCAGCTTGGGCCATATGAACACTGAAGCTTTCTTT. The encoded protein is CASSLGHMNTEAFF.

In its sample, this clonotype was seen many times. The chain employs TRBV5-1 and TRBJ1-2, with D possibly matching TRBD1 (5 bases). Trimming took 4 bases from V and 4 from J, leaving 17 bases between them. The CDR3 extends over 15 amino acids. Germline CDR1 is SGHRS and CDR2 is YFSETQ. The CDR3 spells CASSRAGGEGYGYTF. The CDR3 coding sequence is TGCGCCAGCAGCCGGGCCGGGGGAGAGGGCTATGGCTACACCTTC.

At least ten counts were recorded for this clonotype. The rearrangement joins TRBV6-5 to TRBJ1-5; 7 nucleotides align to TRBD1. The germline gives CDR1 MNHEY, CDR2 SVGAGI. V lost 6 bases to trimming and J lost 4 bases; unmatched junction nucleotides: 0. This CDR3 has 12 amino acids. The CDR3: CASRQGNQPQHF. Written as DNA, the CDR3 is TGTGCCAGCAGACAGGGGAATCAGCCCCAGCATTTT.

This clonotype has only a few counts. The J gene is TRBJ2-7, the V gene TRBV7-2; 8 bases align to TRBD2. Germline lookup yields CDR1 SGHTA and CDR2 FQGNSA. J was trimmed by 3 bases and V by 5 bases; bases with no gene match: 3. CDR3 length: 13 amino acids. In DNA form, the CDR3 reads TGTGCCAGCAGCCACGGGGGGGACTACGAGCAGTACTTC. Protein: CASSHGGDYEQYF.

The V and J genes are TRBV11-3 and TRBJ1-2; 9 bases map to TRBD1. From germline, CDR1 is SGHNT and CDR2 YENEEA. V trimming: 0 bases; J trimming: 7 bases; junction bases outside the gene matches: 6. The CDR3 loop spans 15 amino acids. Written as DNA, the CDR3 is TGTGCCAGCAGCTTAGACCGTACAGGGGGCGGTGGCTACACCTTC. Translated, it gives CASSLDRTGGGGYTF.